The 10 T cell receptor beta chains below come from one sample, sequenced in a study of identical twins. TCRdb ran MiXCR on the 5' RACE reads and lists one entry per CDR3 protein. The sample carries around 1.7 million distinct CDR3 sequences, roughly 35% recorded once. Sequencing was performed on cord blood. Receptors originate from a newborn girl in good health.

This clonotype appeared a few times. The chain is built from TRBV29-1 and TRBJ1-1; D perhaps matches TRBD1 (5 bases). Germline loops: CDR1 SQVTM, CDR2 ANQGSEA. The CDR3 is 13 amino acids. With 3 bases removed from V and 6 bases from J, the gap between germline ends came to 14 bases. The CDR3 sequence is CSVETGDSPEAFF. CDR3 nucleotides: TGCAGCGTTGAGACGGGGGATAGCCCTGAAGCTTTCTTT.

The chain links TRBV5-6 to TRBJ1-4, with no clear D. V lost 0 bases and J lost 3, with 9 bases in between. The CDR3 consists of 15 residues. CDR1 is SGHDT, CDR2 YYEEEE, per germline. The CDR3 DNA is TGTGCCAGCAGCTTGGTGGACGGACCTAATGAAAAACTGTTTTTT. This sequence encodes CASSLVDGPNEKLFF. Variable domain in full (rest from reference TRBV5-6 and TRBJ1-4): DAGVTQSPTHLIKTRGQQVTLRCSPKSGHDTVSWYQQALGQGPQFIFQYYEEEERQRGNFPDRFSGHQFPNYSSELNVNALLLGDSALYLCASSLVDGPNEKLFFGSGTQLSVL.

This clonotype was seen a few times. This sequence joins TRBV14 and TRBJ2-3; D is possibly TRBD1 or TRBD2 (5 bases each). The V and J ends lost 4 bases and 2 bases respectively, with 13 bases between them. This CDR3 region has 15 residues. Germline V gene sequence: CDR1 SGHDN, CDR2 FVKESK. CDR3: CASSPVLGDTDTQYF. The CDR3 DNA reads TGTGCCAGCAGCCCCGTCCTGGGGGACACAGATACGCAGTATTTT.

In this sample, this clonotype turned up a few times. The rearrangement links TRBV19 to TRBJ2-4; D remains ambiguous. The CDR3 totals 14 residues. Deletions cut 0 bases from V and 8 bases from J, with 11 bases between. Germline assignment: CDR1 LNHDA and CDR2 SQIVND (reference sequence). The CDR3 DNA is TGTGCCAGTAGTATAGATGGATCCTTAGACATTCAGTACTTC. The encoded protein is CASSIDGSLDIQYF. The entire variable domain, with the rest obtained from reference TRBV19 and TRBJ2-4, is as follows: DGGITQSPKYLFRKEGQNVTLSCEQNLNHDAMYWYRQDPGQGLRLIYYSQIVNDFQKGDIAEGYSVSREKKESFPLTVTSAQKNPTAFYLCASSIDGSLDIQYFGAGTRLSVL.

The chain employs TRBV20-1 and TRBJ1-2, with D hard to call. The CDR3 covers 14 residues. The germline gives CDR1 DFQATT, CDR2 SNEGSKA (reference sequence). Trimming stripped 0 bases from V and 2 bases from J, with 10 bases between. Here the CDR3 DNA reads TGCAGTGCTAGAGAAGTCGCAGCAAACTATGGCTACACCTTC. Its protein product is CSAREVAANYGYTF.

This clonotype was seen many times. The chain joins TRBV28 to TRBJ1-2; TRBD1 might be the D (6 bases). Germline CDR1 MDHEN, CDR2 SYDVKM. The CDR3 runs 12 residues. The V and J ends lost 3 bases and 4 bases respectively, with 6 bases between them. CDR3 residues: CASSFRGYGYTF. CDR3 nucleotide sequence: TGTGCCAGCAGTTTCAGGGGCTATGGCTACACCTTC.

This clonotype was observed a few times. The rearrangement uses TRBV20-1 and TRBJ1-5, with D possibly matching TRBD1 (6 bases). CDR1 DFQATT and CDR2 SNEGSKA come from the germline V gene (reference sequence). Trimming removed 5 bases from V and 5 bases from J, with 16 bases in between. This CDR3 is built from 14 residues. The CDR3 DNA follows: TGCAGTGCTGCCGTAGGGGGAGGGGATCAGCCCCAGCATTTT. Protein product: CSAAVGGGDQPQHF.

V usage is TRBV25-1 and J usage is TRBJ2-3; D is perhaps TRBD2 (5 bases). The germline CDR1 and CDR2 sequences are MGHDK and SYGVNS. The CDR3 has 12 amino acids. The ends were cut back, 7 bases at V and 1 base at J, with 6 bases in the middle. CDR3 DNA: TGTGCCAGCACGCGGGGCACAGATACGCAGTATTTT. Translated: CASTRGTDTQYF.

On this clonotype itself: With a much larger clone just one base away, this may be a read error. The genes are TRBV29-1 and TRBJ2-1; the D call may be TRBD1 or TRBD2 (5 bases each). CDR1 is SQVTM and CDR2 is ANQGSEA in the germline V gene. V gave up 7 bases and J gave up 7 bases, with 14 bases separating them. The CDR3 totals 12 residues. The CDR3 coding sequence is TGCAGCGCAACCGGGGCTATAAATGAGCAGTTCTTC. It specifies CSATGAINEQFF.

This clonotype was detected ten times or more. The chain joins TRBV27 to TRBJ1-5; the D is unclear. Germline lookup yields CDR1 MNHEY and CDR2 SMNVEV (reference sequence). This CDR3 comprises 13 residues. With 3 bases removed from V and 4 bases from J, the gap between germline ends came to 7 bases. CDR3 nucleotides: TGTGCCAGCAGTTTGACGGATAATCAGCCCCAGCATTTT. Protein product: CASSLTDNQPQHF.